This TCR beta chain was sequenced during a study of shared clonotypes between healthy human individuals. Overall study context: Those who served as donors were a couple of women and a few men between the ages of 18 and 49.

Overall study findings and caveats: Some naive CD4 clonotypes, around 4.9%, turned up in common across four donors. Shared clonotypes across all four donors exceeded non-shared ones in generation probability.

As handled by the study authors: Filtering of immunoSEQ junctional sequences could not match full-length read filtering. TCRdb's copy holds only in-frame clones and misses some; the assay was immunoSEQ multiplex PCR. The V and J calls and clone size are taken from that table; D and trimming were inferred from the DNA. The sample has roughly 2.1 million clones; about 93% are singletons. Remarks on this clone: As yet, its antigen is unknown.

CD45RO negativity and positive selection for CCR7 defined naive CD8 cells, a population that excluded terminally differentiated effector memory CD45RA+ cells. The germline V gene encodes CDR1 PRHDT and CDR2 FYEKMQ (reference sequence). The CDR3 is 16 amino acids. V lost 2 bases and J 0 bases, leaving 13 bases between the germline ends. This TCR was sampled from a young man in good health. Some clones in this sample may be carry-over from other donors' samples. The sample consisted of naive CD8+ T cells from PBMCs. The gene calls are TRBV13 and TRBJ1-2; D gene ambiguous. The CDR3: CASSLRGSQANYGYTF. The CDR3 DNA reads as TGTGCCAGCAGCTTAAGAGGTTCCCAGGCTAACTATGGCTACACCTTC. Filled out from reference TRBV13 and TRBJ1-2, the complete variable domain reads AAGVIQSPRHLIKEKRETATLKCYPIPRHDTVYWYQQGPGQDPQFLISFYEKMQSDKGSIPDRFSAQQFSDYHSELNMSSLELGDSALYFCASSLRGSQANYGYTFGSGTRLTVV.